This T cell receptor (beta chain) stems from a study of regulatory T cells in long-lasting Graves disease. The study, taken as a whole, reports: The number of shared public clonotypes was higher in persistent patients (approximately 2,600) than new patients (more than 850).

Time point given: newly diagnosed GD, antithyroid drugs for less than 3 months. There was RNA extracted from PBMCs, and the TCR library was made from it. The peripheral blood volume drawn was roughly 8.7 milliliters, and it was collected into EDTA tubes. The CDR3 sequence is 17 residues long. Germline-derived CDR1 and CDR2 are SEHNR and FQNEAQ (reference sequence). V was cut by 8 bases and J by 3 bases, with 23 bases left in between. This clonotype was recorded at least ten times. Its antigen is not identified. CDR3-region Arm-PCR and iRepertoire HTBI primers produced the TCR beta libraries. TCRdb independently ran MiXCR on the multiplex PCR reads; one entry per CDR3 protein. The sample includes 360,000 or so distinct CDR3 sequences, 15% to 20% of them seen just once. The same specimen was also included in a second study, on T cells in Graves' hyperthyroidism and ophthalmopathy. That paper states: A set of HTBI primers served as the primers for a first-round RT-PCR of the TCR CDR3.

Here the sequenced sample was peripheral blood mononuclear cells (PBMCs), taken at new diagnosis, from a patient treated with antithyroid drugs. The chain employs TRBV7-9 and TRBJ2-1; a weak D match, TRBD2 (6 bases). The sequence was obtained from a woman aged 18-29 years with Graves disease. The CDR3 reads CASVKLRLGGDYNEQFF. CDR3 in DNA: TGTGCCAGCGTGAAGCTCCGATTAGGCGGGGACTACAATGAGCAGTTCTTC.